Shown below are 14 T cell receptor beta chains from a single sample sequenced in a study of T cells in Graves' hyperthyroidism and ophthalmopathy. The source material, RNA transcripts, was used to amplify TCR beta CDR3 regions. A first-round RT-PCR of the TCR CDR3 used the HTBI primer set. MiXCR was run by TCRdb on the multiplex PCR reads, yielding one entry per CDR3 protein. The sample has more than 500,000 distinct CDR3 sequences; about 16% are singletons. Sequencing used blood. The receptors were gathered from a woman aged 30 to 39 with Graves' ophthalmopathy.

Many counts were recorded for this clonotype. This chain uses TRBV30 with TRBJ1-2; D remains ambiguous. CDR1 is GTSNPN, CDR2 SVGIG, per germline (reference sequence). The V and J ends lost 4 bases and 8 bases respectively, with 20 bases between them. The CDR3 is 14 amino acids. The CDR3 sequence is CAWTRGLPGEGYTF. CDR3 nucleotides: TGTGCCTGGACCCGTGGGCTTCCCGGGGAGGGCTACACCTTC. The complete variable domain, with remaining parts taken from reference TRBV30 and TRBJ1-2, reads SQTIHQWPATLVQPVGSPLSLECTVEGTSNPNLYWYRQAAGRGLQLLFYSVGIGQISSEVPQNLSASRPQDRQFILSSKKLLLSDSGFYLCAWTRGLPGEGYTFGSGTRLTVV.

This clonotype occurred many times. The chain employs TRBV6-2 or TRBV6-3 and TRBJ2-1; D is possibly TRBD1 (7 bases). This CDR3 comprises 16 residues. V was pared by 4 bases and J by 5 bases, with 18 bases between. CDR1 MNHEY and CDR2 SVGEGT come from the germline V gene. The CDR3 protein is CASSFESGGPHNEQFF. The CDR3 DNA reads as TGTGCCAGCAGTTTTGAATCAGGGGGGCCACACAATGAGCAGTTCTTC.

The genes are TRBV14 and TRBJ2-3; D not resolved. Germline-derived CDR1 and CDR2 are SGHDN and FVKESK. The V and J ends lost 5 bases and 2 bases respectively, with 14 bases between them. CDR3 length: 15 residues. CDR3 DNA sequence: TGTGCCAGCAGCTCTTACTCGAAACACACAGATACGCAGTATTTT. Translation: CASSSYSKHTDTQYF.

The V gene is TRBV20-1, the J gene TRBJ2-7; possibly TRBD2 for D (6 bases). This CDR3 comprises 14 residues. V was clipped by 5 bases and J by 1 base, with 15 bases between them. Germline loops: CDR1 DFQATT, CDR2 SNEGSKA (reference sequence). CDR3 sequence reads: CSAPPRGLSYEQYF. The CDR3 DNA reads TGCAGTGCTCCCCCCCGGGGGTTATCCTACGAGCAGTACTTC.

Details on this clonotype: This may arise from a read error, as a much more abundant clone is one base away. The V call is TRBV7-2, the J call TRBJ2-2; 14 bases map to TRBD2. This CDR3 spans 18 amino acids. Looked up from germline, CDR1 is SGHTA and CDR2 is FQGNSA. The CDR3 coding sequence is TGTGCCAGCAGCCCCCCCTTGGGACTAGCGGGAGACACCGGGGAGATGTTTTTT. Residues: CASSPPLGLAGDTGEMFF.

This clonotype was recorded many times. The chain couples TRBV7-9 to TRBJ2-5; 7 bases map to TRBD1. CDR1 is SEHNR and CDR2 is FQNEAQ in the germline V gene (reference sequence). The CDR3 has 15 amino acids. V dropped 5 bases and J dropped 4; count of bases not matched to a gene: 10. The CDR3 DNA is TGTGCCAGCAGCGTCCGGGACAGCCCCTTAGAGACCCAGTACTTC. Its protein is CASSVRDSPLETQYF.

This clonotype was picked up many times. The chain recombines TRBV24-1 with TRBJ2-3, with 10 bases lining up with TRBD2. V shed 5 bases, J shed 3 bases, and the junction held 7 bases outside the gene matches. Germline assignment: CDR1 KGHDR and CDR2 SFDVKD. The CDR3 totals 16 residues. DNA for the CDR3: TGTGCCACCAGTGCCCCCGGACTAGCGGTTACAGATACGCAGTATTTT. This sequence encodes CATSAPGLAVTDTQYF.

This clonotype was recorded at least ten times. The chain carries TRBV12-3 or TRBV12-4 and TRBJ2-7; 8 nucleotides match TRBD2. The trim removed 1 base at V and 0 bases at J, leaving 8 bases unmatched. This CDR3 is 17 amino acids long. The CDR3 DNA sequence: TGTGCCAGCAGTTTAGGATCAAGGCTAGCGGGCTCCTACGAGCAGTACTTC. It translates to CASSLGSRLAGSYEQYF.

The chain employs TRBV7-9 and TRBJ2-7; TRBD2 matches 7 bases. Losses at the gene ends were 5 bases for V and 2 bases for J; bases not matched to a gene: 6. Germline V gives CDR1 SEHNR, CDR2 FQNEAQ (reference sequence). This CDR3 has 14 residues. The DNA for the CDR3 is TGTGCCAGCAGCCCTGGGGAGGGTACCTACGAGCAGTACTTC. It codes for CASSPGEGTYEQYF.

This clonotype was recorded at least ten times. This chain uses TRBV5-1 with TRBJ1-4; tentatively, D is TRBD1 (6 bases). The germline V and J ends were trimmed by 0 bases and 4 bases, with 10 bases remaining between them. This CDR3 has 15 residues. Germline CDR1 is SGHRS and CDR2 is YFSETQ. This CDR3 reads CASSLGPGVNEKLFF. As DNA, the CDR3 is TGCGCCAGCAGCTTGGGGCCAGGGGTTAATGAAAAACTGTTTTTT.

About this clonotype itself: A read error is possible here, since a much larger clone lies one base away. The gene calls are TRBV7-9 and TRBJ1-1; D not certain. CDR3 size: 17 residues. From germline, CDR1 is SEHNR and CDR2 FQNEAQ (reference sequence). The V end was cut by 2 bases, the J end by 0 bases, with 16 bases between. The DNA of the CDR3 is TGTGCCAGCAGCTTACTAAGTGGGATACCCATGAACACTGAAGCTTTCTTT. This sequence encodes CASSLLSGIPMNTEAFF.

The V and J genes are TRBV24-1 and TRBJ1-5; possible D gene TRBD1, 5 bases. The germline gives CDR1 KGHDR, CDR2 SFDVKD. Trimming removed 4 bases at V and 9 bases at J, with 21 bases between. CDR3 length: 16 residues. The CDR3 region is CATSDLKDSPRWPQHF. The CDR3 DNA follows: TGTGCCACCAGTGACCTCAAAGACAGCCCTCGGTGGCCCCAGCATTTT.

This clonotype was seen more than once but under ten times. J is TRBJ1-2 and V is TRBV12-3 or TRBV12-4, with D perhaps matching TRBD1 (6 bases). There are 14 residues in the CDR3. With 8 bases removed from V and 0 bases from J, the gap between germline ends came to 13 bases. For the CDR3, the DNA is TGTGCCAGCGGAGACAGGAGCACTAACTATGGCTACACCTTC. It encodes CASGDRSTNYGYTF.

At least ten counts were recorded for this clonotype. The rearrangement uses TRBV20-1 and TRBJ2-3; D could derive from TRBD1 or TRBD2 (5 bases each). Germline-derived CDR1 and CDR2 are DFQATT and SNEGSKA (reference sequence). The V gene lost 7 bases and the J gene lost 6 bases, with 29 bases spanning the gap. The CDR3 contains 17 residues. The CDR3 sequence is CSDGGAQGIDLRDTQYF. CDR3 in DNA: TGCAGTGATGGGGGAGCCCAGGGCATAGATTTGAGGGATACGCAGTATTTT.